These T cell receptor beta chains were read from a single sample in a study of control samples from healthy donors and cancer patients. Profiling relied on immunoSEQ multiplex PCR, and the TCRdb table lists in-frame clones only, not all of them. This table holds about 230,000 clones, roughly four fifths found once. The sequencing input was PBMCs. These receptors were collected from a woman aged 60-70 years with lung cancer. CDR3s leave out the opening cysteine and the closing phenylalanine or tryptophan.

length,J,V,CDR3
13,TRBJ2-1,TRBV27,ASSLAGTLSREQF
13,TRBJ1-6,TRBV7-3,ASSFGGDGNSPLH
17,TRBJ2-7,TRBV28,ASSNGLAGGVQLFYEQY
13,TRBJ2-5,TRBV4-1,ASSQDGLEQETQY
11,TRBJ1-6,TRBV2,ASSTTGNSPLH
10,TRBJ1-2,TRBV18,ASTKDESGYT
13,TRBJ2-3,TRBV20-1,SASRRETSTDTQY
12,TRBJ1-2,TRBV2,ASSGDILGYGYT
11,TRBJ1-5,TRBV2,ASRPGVNQPQH
16,TRBJ2-7,TRBV18,ASSLRTSGRALSYEQY
13,TRBJ2-5,TRBV19,ASSISLRGVQTQY
11,TRBJ2-7,TRBV4-2,ASSQEEVSEQY
13,TRBJ1-3,TRBV19,ATRPTPGAGNTIY
11,TRBJ2-7,TRBV7-9,ASSSRQGLRQY
10,TRBJ1-2,TRBV29-1,SVEGALGGYT
13,TRBJ1-6,TRBV28,ASSFFASSNSPLH
13,TRBJ2-5,TRBV6-5,ASCYRDRGQETQY
16,TRBJ2-1,TRBV7-9,ASSPLGLAGGSYNEQF
10,TRBJ1-2,TRBV18,ASSTGDYGYT
14,TRBJ1-2,TRBV19,ASSDSRRGLNYGYT
14,TRBJ2-5,TRBV7-7,ASSLSLAGGIETQY
15,TRBJ1-6,TRBV11-2,ASSPWIGTGNNSPLH
13,TRBJ2-3,TRBV18,ASSPSSGRTDTQY
17,TRBJ2-5,TRBV5-1,ASSSPTSGGLSGRETQY
11,TRBJ1-1,TRBV3-1/TRBV3-2,ASSQVQNTEAF
12,TRBJ1-1,TRBV5-5,ASSPLVANTEAF
15,TRBJ1-2,TRBV5-6,ASRASDLDRATGGYT
13,TRBJ2-3,TRBV5-4,ASSLDGGGTDTQY
15,TRBJ2-3,TRBV5-1,ASSLGRLAPSTDTQY
13,TRBJ2-7,TRBV3-1/TRBV3-2,ASSPRGLAGAEQY
12,TRBJ1-4,TRBV27,ASSLQDGKEKLF
11,TRBJ2-7,TRBV6-5,ASMGTSSYEQY
11,TRBJ1-2,TRBV18,ASSAGTEYGYT
13,TRBJ2-2,TRBV3-1/TRBV3-2,ASSSGLANTGELF
13,TRBJ2-1,TRBV5-6,ASSLGGGSYNEQF
12,TRBJ2-5,TRBV6-5,ASSQTASPETQY
12,TRBJ1-1,TRBV11-2,ASSLGTVETEAF
14,TRBJ1-3,TRBV18,ASSPSRGRSGNTIY
10,TRBJ2-1,TRBV6-5,ASSDTYNEQF
15,TRBJ1-2,TRBV10-3,AISETQQGAIGYGYT
14,TRBJ2-5,TRBV7-9,ASSDPNRGPQETQY
16,TRBJ2-6,TRBV7-3,ASSARALQGTGANVLT
13,TRBJ2-3,TRBV7-3,ASSLTLSPTDTQY
12,TRBJ1-1,TRBV19,ASSIGTVNTEAF
16,TRBJ2-3,TRBV4-2,ASSPSGVAGGYTDTQY
11,TRBJ2-3,TRBV18,ASSPIRSDTQY
11,TRBJ2-7,TRBV7-9,ASSPGTYYEQY
11,TRBJ2-5,TRBV5-1,ASHLTAPETQY
9,TRBJ2-5,TRBV20-1,SAIGQETQY
12,TRBJ2-5,TRBV6-5,ASSSSGLQETQY
10,TRBJ1-2,TRBV7-2,ASSLQADGYT
11,TRBJ2-5,TRBV18,ASSPQREETQY
10,TRBJ1-6,TRBV3-1/TRBV3-2,ASSQIDSPLH